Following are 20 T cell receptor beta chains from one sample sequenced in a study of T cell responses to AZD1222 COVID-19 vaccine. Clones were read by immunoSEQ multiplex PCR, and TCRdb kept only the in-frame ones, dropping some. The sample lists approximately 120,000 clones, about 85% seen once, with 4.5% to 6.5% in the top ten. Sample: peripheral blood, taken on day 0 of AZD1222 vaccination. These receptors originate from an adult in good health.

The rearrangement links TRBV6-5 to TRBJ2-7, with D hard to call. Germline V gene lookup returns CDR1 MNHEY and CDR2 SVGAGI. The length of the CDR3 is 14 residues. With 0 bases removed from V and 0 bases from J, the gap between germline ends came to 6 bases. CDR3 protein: CASSYSVVSYEQYF. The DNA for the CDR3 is TGTGCCAGCAGTTACTCAGTGGTCTCCTACGAGCAGTACTTC.

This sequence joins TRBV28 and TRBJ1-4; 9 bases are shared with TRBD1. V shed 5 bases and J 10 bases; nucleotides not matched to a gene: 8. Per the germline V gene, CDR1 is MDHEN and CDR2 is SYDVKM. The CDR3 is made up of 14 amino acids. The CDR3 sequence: CASSHPGQGPKLFF. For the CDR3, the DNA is TGTGCCAGCAGTCATCCGGGACAGGGCCCAAAACTGTTTTTT.

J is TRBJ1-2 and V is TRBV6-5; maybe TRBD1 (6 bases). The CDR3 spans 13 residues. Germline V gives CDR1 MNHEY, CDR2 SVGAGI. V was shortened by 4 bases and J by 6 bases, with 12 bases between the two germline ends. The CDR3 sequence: CASSFHREDGYTF. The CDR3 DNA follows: TGTGCCAGCAGTTTCCACAGGGAGGATGGCTACACCTTC.

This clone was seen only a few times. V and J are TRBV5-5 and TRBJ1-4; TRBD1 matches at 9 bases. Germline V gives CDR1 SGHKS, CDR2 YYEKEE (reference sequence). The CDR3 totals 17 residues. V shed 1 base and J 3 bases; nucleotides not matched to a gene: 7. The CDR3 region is CASSLWDRVGPNEKLFF. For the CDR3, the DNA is TGTGCCAGCAGCTTGTGGGACAGGGTTGGTCCTAATGAAAAACTGTTTTTT.

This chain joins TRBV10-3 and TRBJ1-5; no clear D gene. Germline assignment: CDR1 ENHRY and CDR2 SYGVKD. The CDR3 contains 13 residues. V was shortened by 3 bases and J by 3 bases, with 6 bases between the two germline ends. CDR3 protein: CAISDPNNQPQHF. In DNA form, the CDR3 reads TGTGCCATCAGTGACCCAAACAATCAGCCCCAGCATTTT.

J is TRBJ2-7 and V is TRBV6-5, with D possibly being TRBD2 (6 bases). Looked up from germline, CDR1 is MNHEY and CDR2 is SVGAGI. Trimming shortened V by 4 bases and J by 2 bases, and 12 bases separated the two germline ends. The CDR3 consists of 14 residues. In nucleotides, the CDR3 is TGTGCCAGCAGTTCGGACGGGGGTCCCTACGAGCAGTACTTC. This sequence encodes CASSSDGGPYEQYF.

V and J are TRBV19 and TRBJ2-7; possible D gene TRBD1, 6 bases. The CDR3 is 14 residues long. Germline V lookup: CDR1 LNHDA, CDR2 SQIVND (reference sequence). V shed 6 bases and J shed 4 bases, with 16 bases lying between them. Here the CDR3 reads CASSLQGPPYEQYF. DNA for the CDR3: TGTGCCAGTAGCCTACAGGGACCCCCTTACGAGCAGTACTTC.

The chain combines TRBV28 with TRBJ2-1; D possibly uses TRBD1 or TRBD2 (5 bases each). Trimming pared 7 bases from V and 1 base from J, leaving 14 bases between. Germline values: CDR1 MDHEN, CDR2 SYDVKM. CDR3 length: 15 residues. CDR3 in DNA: TGTGCCAGCACTCTACCCGGGGCATCCTACAATGAGCAGTTCTTC. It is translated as CASTLPGASYNEQFF.

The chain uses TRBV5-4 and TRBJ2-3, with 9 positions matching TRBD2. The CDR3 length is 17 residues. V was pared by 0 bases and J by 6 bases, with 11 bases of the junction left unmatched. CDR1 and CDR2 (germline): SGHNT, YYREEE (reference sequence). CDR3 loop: CASSLGTLAGATDTQYF. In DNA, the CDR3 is TGTGCCAGCAGCTTGGGTACATTAGCGGGAGCAACCGATACGCAGTATTTT.

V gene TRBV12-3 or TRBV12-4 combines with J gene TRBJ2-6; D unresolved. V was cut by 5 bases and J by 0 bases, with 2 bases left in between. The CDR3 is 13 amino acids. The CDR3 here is CASSVSGANVLTF. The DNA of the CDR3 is TGTGCCAGCAGTGTCTCTGGGGCCAACGTCCTGACTTTC.

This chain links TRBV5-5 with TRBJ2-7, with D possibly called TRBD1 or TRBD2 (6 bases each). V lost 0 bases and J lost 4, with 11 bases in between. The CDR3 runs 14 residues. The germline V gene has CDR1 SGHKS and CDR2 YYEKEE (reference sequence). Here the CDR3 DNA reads TGTGCCAGCAGCTTGGCCCGGGGGCGGTACGAGCAGTACTTC. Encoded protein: CASSLARGRYEQYF.

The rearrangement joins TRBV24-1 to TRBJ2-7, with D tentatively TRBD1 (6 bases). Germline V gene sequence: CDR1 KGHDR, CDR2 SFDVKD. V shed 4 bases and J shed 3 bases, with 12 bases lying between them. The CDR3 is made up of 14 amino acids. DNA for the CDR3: TGTGCCACCAGTGACCCTAAGGACAGCTACGAGCAGTACTTC. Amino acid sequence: CATSDPKDSYEQYF.

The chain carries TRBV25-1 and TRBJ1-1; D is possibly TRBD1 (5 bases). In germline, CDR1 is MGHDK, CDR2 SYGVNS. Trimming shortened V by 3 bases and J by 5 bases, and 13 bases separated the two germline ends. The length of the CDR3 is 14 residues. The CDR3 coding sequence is TGTGCCAGCAGTGATTCCCGGGGGTATACTGAAGCTTTCTTT. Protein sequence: CASSDSRGYTEAFF.

The CDR3 DNA follows: TGTGCCAGCAGACAGGGCCTGAGCTCCTATAATTCACCCCTCCACTTT. Its translation is CASRQGLSSYNSPLHF. The chain uses TRBV7-8 and TRBJ1-6; TRBD1 might be the D (6 bases). Germline CDR1 and CDR2: SGHVS and FQNEAQ. This CDR3 is built from 16 residues. The germline V and J ends were trimmed by 6 bases and 0 bases, with 12 bases remaining between them. The whole variable domain, remainder taken from reference TRBV7-8 and TRBJ1-6, is GAGVSQSPRYKVAKRGQDVALRCDPISGHVSLFWYQQALGQGPEFLTYFQNEAQLDKSGLPSDRFFAERPEGSVSTLKIQRTQQEDSAVYLCASRQGLSSYNSPLHFGNGTRLTVT.

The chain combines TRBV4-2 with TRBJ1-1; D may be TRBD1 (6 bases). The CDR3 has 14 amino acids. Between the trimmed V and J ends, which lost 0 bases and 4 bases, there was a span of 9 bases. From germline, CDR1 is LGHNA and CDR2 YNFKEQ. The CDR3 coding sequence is TGTGCCAGCAGCCAAGATTCAGGGGCCACTGAAGCTTTCTTT. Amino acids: CASSQDSGATEAFF.

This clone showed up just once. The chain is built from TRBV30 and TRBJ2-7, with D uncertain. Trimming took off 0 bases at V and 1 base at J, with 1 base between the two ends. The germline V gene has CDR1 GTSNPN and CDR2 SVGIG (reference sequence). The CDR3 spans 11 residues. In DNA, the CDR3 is TGTGCCTGGAGTGTGTCCTACGAGCAGTACTTC. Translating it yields CAWSVSYEQYF.

CDR3 region: CASSPTRDFQETQYF. The CDR3, as DNA: TGTGCCAGCTCACCCACCAGAGACTTCCAAGAGACCCAGTACTTC. The chain couples TRBV18 to TRBJ2-5; D ambiguous. Trimming cost V 3 bases and J 1 base, with 12 bases left between them. This CDR3 region has 15 residues. CDR1 KGHSH and CDR2 LQKENI come from the germline V gene.

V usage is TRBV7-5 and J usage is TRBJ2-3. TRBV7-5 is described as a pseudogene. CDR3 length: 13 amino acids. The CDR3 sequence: CVRSSSKGDTQYF. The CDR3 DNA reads TGTGTCAGAAGCTCTTCCAAGGGAGATACGCAGTATTTT.

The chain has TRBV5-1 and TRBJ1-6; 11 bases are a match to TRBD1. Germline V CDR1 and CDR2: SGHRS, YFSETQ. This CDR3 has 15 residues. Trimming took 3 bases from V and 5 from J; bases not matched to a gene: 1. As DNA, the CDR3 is TGCGCCAGCAGCTGGGGACAGGGGGATAATTCACCCCTCCACTTT. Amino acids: CASSWGQGDNSPLHF.

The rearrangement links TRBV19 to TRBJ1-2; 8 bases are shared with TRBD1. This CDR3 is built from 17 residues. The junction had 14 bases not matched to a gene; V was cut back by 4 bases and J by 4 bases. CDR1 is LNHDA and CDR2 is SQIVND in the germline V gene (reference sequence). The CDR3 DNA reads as TGTGCCAGTAGTACCGGACAGGGTAAAAGAGGAAGCTATGGCTACACCTTC. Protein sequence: CASSTGQGKRGSYGYTF.